The 22 T cell receptor beta chains below come from one sample, sequenced in a study of PD-L1 blockade in urothelial cancer. The repertoire was sequenced with immunoSEQ multiplex PCR; TCRdb's copy has only in-frame clones and lacks some. The sample consists of roughly 47,000 clones, about four fifths of them appearing once. Time point noted: pretreatment peripheral blood. The sample in question was PBMCs, obtained around atezolizumab (anti-PD-L1) treatment. All receptors derive from a man in his 70s with urothelial cancer.

The chain has TRBV5-1 and TRBJ2-7; D uncertain. Trimming removed 2 bases at V and 3 bases at J, with 9 bases between. The CDR3 has 13 residues. CDR1 and CDR2 (germline): SGHRS, YFSETQ. The CDR3 nucleotides are TGCGCCAGCAGCTTCGGTCTCATCTACGAGCAGTACTTC. Encoded protein: CASSFGLIYEQYF.

The rearrangement uses TRBV28 and TRBJ2-1, with 8 positions matching TRBD1. CDR1 is MDHEN, CDR2 SYDVKM, per germline. V trimming: 7 bases; J trimming: 7 bases; junction bases outside the gene matches: 9. This CDR3 spans 14 amino acids. CDR3 sequence reads: CASISGGARNEQFF. CDR3 bases: TGTGCCAGCATTTCAGGGGGCGCGAGGAATGAGCAGTTCTTC.

The rearrangement joins TRBV7-8 to TRBJ2-2; 8 nucleotides agree with TRBD1. CDR1 is SGHVS and CDR2 is FQNEAQ in the germline V gene. This CDR3 has 14 residues. The V segment lost 3 bases and the J segment 4 bases; nucleotides outside the gene matches: 1. The CDR3 is CASSLDRATGELFF. The CDR3 DNA reads TGTGCCAGCAGCTTGGACAGGGCCACCGGGGAGCTGTTTTTT.

The chain has TRBV6-4 and TRBJ1-1, with D possibly matching TRBD1 (5 bases). The CDR3 is 17 amino acids. The germline CDR1 and CDR2 sequences are MRHNA and SNTAGT. V was pared by 8 bases and J by 1 base, with 23 bases between. In nucleotides, the CDR3 is TGTGCCAGCCGAGATAATTTCTTCTCAGGGCAGAACACTGAAGCTTTCTTT. Its translation is CASRDNFFSGQNTEAFF.

The chain links TRBV2 to TRBJ1-5; 11 nucleotides match TRBD1. V shed 4 bases and J 5 bases; nucleotides not matched to a gene: 7. The CDR3 contains 16 residues. Germline V gene lookup returns CDR1 SNHLY and CDR2 FYNNEI. The CDR3 DNA is TGTGCCAGCAGTGGAAGGACAGGGGGCGCGGATCAGCCCCAGCATTTT. The encoded protein is CASSGRTGGADQPQHF.

The CDR3 loop is CASGGTGSGNEQFF. As DNA, the CDR3 is TGCGCCAGCGGAGGGACAGGGTCTGGCAATGAGCAGTTCTTC. The rearrangement uses TRBV10-1 and TRBJ2-1; 9 bases fit TRBD1. Looked up from germline, CDR1 is WNHNN and CDR2 is SYGVQD (reference sequence). The CDR3 has 14 amino acids. V gave up 8 bases and J gave up 6 bases; unmatched junction bases: 8.

The chain joins TRBV9 to TRBJ2-3; D gene unclear. Germline CDR1 SGDLS, CDR2 YYNGEE. Trimming removed 1 base from V and 7 bases from J, with 10 bases in between. CDR3 length equals 13 residues. The CDR3 sequence: CASSVLGDYTQYF. CDR3 in DNA: TGTGCCAGCAGCGTACTAGGTGACTATACGCAGTATTTT.

This sequence joins TRBV5-6 and TRBJ1-4; D is uncertain. The V and J ends lost 0 bases and 12 bases respectively, with 12 bases between them. The CDR3 runs to 13 residues. Germline-derived CDR1 and CDR2 are SGHDT and YYEEEE. CDR3 region: CASSLGSGEELFF. The CDR3 DNA follows: TGTGCCAGCAGCTTGGGGTCCGGGGAGGAACTGTTTTTT.

The chain joins TRBV15 to TRBJ2-7, with D tentatively TRBD1 (6 bases). The CDR3 runs 13 residues. Trimming cost V 4 bases and J 2 bases, with 9 bases left between them. Germline CDR1 is LNHNV and CDR2 is YYDKDF (reference sequence). CDR3 sequence: CATSTGETYEQYF. DNA for the CDR3: TGTGCCACCAGCACAGGGGAAACCTACGAGCAGTACTTC.

The chain couples TRBV4-1 to TRBJ2-1, with TRBD2 identical over 13 bases. This CDR3 has 18 amino acids. V trimming: 1 base; J trimming: 6 bases; junction bases outside the gene matches: 9. The germline gives CDR1 MGHRA, CDR2 YSYEKL. This chain's CDR3 is CASSQGHLRTSGSNEQFF. The CDR3 coding sequence is TGCGCCAGCAGCCAAGGCCATCTAAGGACTAGCGGGAGCAATGAGCAGTTCTTC.

The chain carries TRBV6-1 and TRBJ1-6, with D unresolved. V lost 11 bases, J lost 3 bases, and 11 bases lay in between. The CDR3 is made up of 13 amino acids. Germline assignment: CDR1 MNHNS and CDR2 SASEGT. In DNA form, the CDR3 reads TGTGCCGGCGAGGGAAGCTATAATTCACCCCTCCACTTT. It encodes CAGEGSYNSPLHF.

The chain has TRBV7-2 and TRBJ2-7; 13 bases fit TRBD2. Unmatched junction bases numbered 9, after V lost 8 bases and J lost 5 bases. The CDR3 loop spans 15 amino acids. CDR1 and CDR2 from the germline V gene are SGHTA and FQGNSA. In DNA form, the CDR3 reads TGTGCCAGCGAGGGACTAGCGGGGAGCGGGAACGAGCAGTACTTC. This gives the protein CASEGLAGSGNEQYF.

This clone showed up just once. The chain has TRBV9 and TRBJ2-2; a possible D gene is TRBD2 (5 bases). This CDR3 spans 16 amino acids. The germline V gene has CDR1 SGDLS and CDR2 YYNGEE. The V and J ends lost 0 bases and 2 bases respectively, with 11 bases between them. CDR3 nucleotides: TGTGCCAGCAGCGTAGCGTCGGACTTTAACACCGGGGAGCTGTTTTTT. Translation: CASSVASDFNTGELFF.

A few counts support this clone. The rearrangement joins TRBV5-1 to TRBJ2-1, with D possibly being TRBD1 (6 bases). CDR1 is SGHRS and CDR2 is YFSETQ in the germline V gene. V was pared by 4 bases and J by 0 bases, with 11 bases between. This CDR3 region has 15 residues. CDR3 in DNA: TGCGCCAGCAGCACTAGACAGGACTCCTACAATGAGCAGTTCTTC. It encodes CASSTRQDSYNEQFF. The full variable domain, rest sourced from reference TRBV5-1 and TRBJ2-1, is KAGVTQTPRYLIKTRGQQVTLSCSPISGHRSVSWYQQTPGQGLQFLFEYFSETQRNKGNFPGRFSGRQFSNSRSEMNVSTLELGDSALYLCASSTRQDSYNEQFFGPGTRLTVL.

The genes are TRBV5-6 and TRBJ1-1; D unclear. This CDR3 is 11 amino acids long. Germline values: CDR1 SGHDT, CDR2 YYEEEE. V gave up 1 base and J gave up 6 bases, with 4 bases separating them. CDR3 coding DNA: TGTGCCAGCAGCTTGTTCTCTGAAGCTTTCTTT. This encodes CASSLFSEAFF.

The chain carries TRBV6-5 and TRBJ1-4, with a possible D match to TRBD1 (5 bases). The CDR3 sequence is 15 residues long. CDR1 is MNHEY and CDR2 is SVGAGI in the germline V gene. With 7 bases removed from V and 3 bases from J, the gap between germline ends came to 15 bases. This CDR3 reads CASKGAAAPNEKLFF. As DNA, the CDR3 is TGTGCCAGCAAAGGGGCGGCTGCTCCTAATGAAAAACTGTTTTTT.

This clone was counted between two and nine times. This rearrangement joins TRBV11-2 to TRBJ1-1; no reliable D call. The CDR3 is made up of 15 amino acids. Germline CDR1 reads SGHAT; CDR2 reads FQNNGV. V was clipped by 2 bases and J by 5 bases, with 15 bases between them. The CDR3 DNA sequence: TGTGCCAGCAGCTTATCTGACGGAGTGGGTACTGAAGCTTTCTTT. It translates to CASSLSDGVGTEAFF.

This chain uses TRBV5-1 with TRBJ1-2, with D tentatively TRBD1 (6 bases). Germline CDR1 is SGHRS and CDR2 is YFSETQ. V lost 0 bases, J lost 8 bases, and 11 bases lay in between. The CDR3 length is 13 residues. The CDR3 coding sequence is TGCGCCAGCAGCTTGGGGCAGGGGCAGGGCTACACCTTC. Its translation: CASSLGQGQGYTF.

The chain carries TRBV2 and TRBJ1-1, with 9 bases lining up with TRBD1. The germline CDR1 and CDR2 sequences are SNHLY and FYNNEI. The CDR3 spans 14 residues. With 6 bases clipped from V and 7 bases from J, the junction kept 9 bases outside the gene matches. For the CDR3, the DNA is TGTGCCAGCAGGCGACAGGGGGAATCAGGTGAAGCTTTCTTT. Its translation is CASRRQGESGEAFF. The complete variable domain, with remaining parts taken from reference TRBV2 and TRBJ1-1, reads EPEVTQTPSHQVTQMGQEVILRCVPISNHLYFYWYRQILGQKVEFLVSFYNNEISEKSEIFDDQFSVERPDGSNFTLKIRSTKLEDSAMYFCASRRQGESGEAFFGQGTRLTVV.

The V call is TRBV6-5, the J call TRBJ2-1; 7 bases agree with TRBD2. The CDR3 runs to 14 residues. V gave up 8 bases and J gave up 6 bases; unmatched junction bases: 10. From germline, CDR1 is MNHEY and CDR2 SVGAGI. This CDR3 reads CASAFGRGINEQFF. CDR3 DNA sequence: TGTGCCAGCGCCTTTGGGCGGGGGATCAATGAGCAGTTCTTC.

This clone was found once. This chain links TRBV2 with TRBJ2-7, with 7 nucleotides matching TRBD1. The V gene end was trimmed by 6 bases and the J gene end by 2 bases; junction bases not matched to a gene: 7. Germline V CDR1 and CDR2: SNHLY, FYNNEI. There are 14 residues in the CDR3. The CDR3 nucleotides read TGTGCCAGCAGGGCCGGGACAGCCACCTACGAGCAGTACTTC. This gives the protein CASRAGTATYEQYF.

Only a few counts were recorded for this clone. This sequence joins TRBV5-1 and TRBJ2-3, with D maybe TRBD2 (5 bases). The V gene lost 6 bases and the J gene lost 2 bases, with 16 bases spanning the gap. This CDR3 region has 15 residues. The V gene's germline CDR1 is SGHRS and CDR2 YFSETQ. The CDR3 here is CASNEERIITDTQYF. DNA of the CDR3: TGCGCCAGCAACGAGGAGCGGATAATCACAGATACGCAGTATTTT.